This entry lists 26 T cell receptor beta chains sequenced from one sample in a study of shared clonotypes between healthy human individuals. Only in-frame clones appear in the TCRdb table, and some are missing; sequencing was by immunoSEQ multiplex PCR. This table holds over a million clones, about 75% found once. Specimen: memory CD4+ T cells sorted from blood. Subset reported: CD45RA-negative fraction. These receptors originate from a man in his late teens or twenties in good health.

This clone came up once. A clone one base away is much larger, so this may be a read error. The rearrangement links TRBV2 to TRBJ1-5, with 10 bases fitting TRBD1. The junction had 5 bases not matched to a gene; V was cut back by 5 bases and J by 7 bases. CDR1 and CDR2 from the germline V gene are SNHLY and FYNNEI. This CDR3 spans 14 amino acids. CDR3 amino acids: CASSPTGGGQPQHF. The CDR3, as DNA: TGTGCCAGCAGTCCGACAGGGGGCGGACAGCCCCAGCATTTT.

V and J are TRBV5-4 and TRBJ1-1; 9 positions match TRBD1. With V trimmed by 3 bases and J by 10 bases, 7 bases remained unmatched. This CDR3 is 13 amino acids long. The germline gives CDR1 SGHNT, CDR2 YYREEE (reference sequence). The CDR3 loop is CASSSDPDRGAFF. The CDR3 DNA reads TGTGCCAGCAGCTCGGACCCGGACAGGGGAGCTTTCTTT.

The chain carries TRBV2 and TRBJ2-1, with 11 bases fitting TRBD2. After removal of 4 bases from V and 7 bases from J, the junction contained 9 bases not matched to a gene. The CDR3 length is 16 residues. CDR1 and CDR2 from the germline V gene are SNHLY and FYNNEI. The CDR3 region is CASSAGLAGGRNEQFF. DNA for the CDR3: TGTGCCAGCAGTGCAGGGCTAGCGGGAGGAAGGAATGAGCAGTTCTTC.

There are many counts of this clone. The CDR3 sequence is CASSQGSISAGITYNEQFF. CDR3 coding DNA: TGCGCCAGCAGCCAAGGGTCCATTTCGGCGGGAATCACCTACAATGAGCAGTTCTTC. The chain recombines TRBV4-1 with TRBJ2-1, with D tentatively TRBD2 (6 bases). This CDR3 has 19 amino acids. V was shortened by 1 base and J by 2 bases, with 21 bases between the two germline ends. Germline V lookup: CDR1 MGHRA, CDR2 YSYEKL.

This chain connects TRBV6-5 to TRBJ2-1, with a weak D call TRBD2 (5 bases). CDR1 and CDR2 (germline): MNHEY, SVGAGI. Trimming shortened V by 5 bases and J by 3 bases, and 14 bases separated the two germline ends. The CDR3 has 15 amino acids. The CDR3 protein is CASSTTRANYNEQFF. In DNA form, the CDR3 reads TGTGCCAGCAGTACTACTAGAGCCAACTACAATGAGCAGTTCTTC.

This clone was observed a few times. In the same sample, other DNA sequences code for this CDR3. This sequence joins TRBV28 and TRBJ1-4; the match to TRBD1 covers 9 bases. V lost 6 bases, J lost 7 bases, and 9 bases stayed unmatched. Per germline, CDR1 MDHEN and CDR2 SYDVKM. The CDR3 is 15 amino acids. The CDR3 DNA reads TGTGCCAGCAGCCGTAAACAGGGGGCCAGTGAAAAACTGTTTTTT. This encodes CASSRKQGASEKLFF.

The CDR3 DNA is TGTGCCAGCAGCCTCGGGGGCGGGGGGCCCCGCACAGATACGCAGTATTTT. Translated, it gives CASSLGGGGPRTDTQYF. The chain employs TRBV7-9 and TRBJ2-3; TRBD2 aligns across 8 bases. The CDR3 is made up of 17 amino acids. Germline V CDR1 and CDR2: SEHNR, FQNEAQ (reference sequence). The trim removed 5 bases at V and 1 base at J, leaving 11 bases unmatched.

J is TRBJ1-1 and V is TRBV5-4; possibly TRBD1 for D (5 bases). This CDR3 comprises 17 residues. V was shortened by 4 bases and J by 2 bases, with 21 bases between the two germline ends. Germline V CDR1 and CDR2: SGHNT, YYREEE (reference sequence). The CDR3 DNA reads as TGTGCCAGCAGCCCGGGGGGGATCGTGGTCTTAAACACTGAAGCTTTCTTT. This translates into CASSPGGIVVLNTEAFF.

V and J are TRBV9 and TRBJ2-3; D uncertain. Trimming cost V 4 bases and J 6 bases, with 15 bases left between them. Germline V CDR1 and CDR2: SGDLS, YYNGEE. CDR3 size: 14 residues. DNA of the CDR3: TGTGCCAGCAGCCCCCGCTGGTTGACCGATACGCAGTATTTT. Its translation: CASSPRWLTDTQYF.

Only one count was recorded for this clone. The chain employs TRBV18 and TRBJ1-1; D remains ambiguous. V lost 4 bases to trimming and J lost 1 base, with 4 bases between them. The CDR3 is made up of 12 amino acids. The V gene's germline CDR1 is KGHSH and CDR2 LQKENI. CDR3: CASSLRNTEAFF. The DNA of the CDR3 is TGTGCCAGCTCACTCCGGAACACTGAAGCTTTCTTT.

The CDR3 sequence: CSTGGMNTEAFF. The CDR3 DNA reads TGCAGCACGGGTGGGATGAACACTGAAGCTTTCTTT. The chain recombines TRBV29-1 with TRBJ1-1, with unresolved D. In germline, CDR1 is SQVTM, CDR2 ANQGSEA. The CDR3 is 12 residues long. V lost 8 bases to trimming and J lost 0 bases, with 10 bases between them.

This rearrangement joins TRBV7-8 to TRBJ2-5; tentative D call: TRBD1 (5 bases). The CDR3 runs to 13 residues. Per the germline V gene, CDR1 is SGHVS and CDR2 is FQNEAQ. Trimming took 5 bases from V and 5 from J, leaving 12 bases between them. CDR3 in DNA: TGTGCCAGCAGCACCAACCAGGGTGAGACCCAGTACTTC. This sequence encodes CASSTNQGETQYF.

CDR3 residues: CASIIAVGPSYEQYF. In nucleotides, the CDR3 is TGTGCCAGCATTATCGCTGTCGGGCCTTCCTACGAGCAGTACTTC. The rearrangement links TRBV6-4 to TRBJ2-7, with D uncertain. The CDR3 is made up of 15 amino acids. CDR1 MRHNA and CDR2 SNTAGT come from the germline V gene. The V gene lost 7 bases and the J gene lost 1 base, with 17 bases spanning the gap.

The CDR3 is CASSLAANSNQPQHF. The CDR3 bases are TGTGCCAGCAGCTTAGCGGCTAATAGCAATCAGCCCCAGCATTTT. The V call is TRBV7-8, the J call TRBJ1-5; D unclear. CDR1 is SGHVS, CDR2 FQNEAQ, per germline. This CDR3 is 15 amino acids long. The V gene lost 0 bases and the J gene lost 0 bases, with 6 bases spanning the gap.

Comments on this clone: This sample includes further DNA sequences coding for the same CDR3. The gene calls are TRBV6-5 and TRBJ1-1, with unresolved D. The CDR3 totals 13 residues. Trimming pared 5 bases from V and 0 bases from J, leaving 7 bases between. Germline V lookup: CDR1 MNHEY, CDR2 SVGAGI. DNA of the CDR3: TGTGCCAGCAGTGGACGGTTGAACACTGAAGCTTTCTTT. This encodes CASSGRLNTEAFF.

This clone was seen only a few times. J is TRBJ2-1 and V is TRBV11-1, with unresolved D. The germline V and J ends were trimmed by 2 bases and 13 bases, with 12 bases remaining between them. This CDR3 contains 12 residues. CDR1 is SGHAT, CDR2 FQDESV, per germline (reference sequence). Written as DNA, the CDR3 is TGTGCCAGCAGCTTATCCACCAAGGATCAGTTCTTC. Protein product: CASSLSTKDQFF.

The V and J genes are TRBV5-1 and TRBJ1-6; D gene ambiguous. The V end was cut by 2 bases, the J end by 7 bases, with 16 bases between. There are 16 residues in the CDR3. Per germline, CDR1 SGHRS and CDR2 YFSETQ. CDR3 DNA: TGCGCCAGCAGCTTTGGGCCACCTGAAGGAAATTCACCCCTCCACTTT. The encoded protein is CASSFGPPEGNSPLHF.

The chain recombines TRBV19 with TRBJ2-7; 10 bases agree with TRBD2. This CDR3 has 12 residues. From germline, CDR1 is LNHDA and CDR2 SQIVND (reference sequence). V shed 9 bases, J shed 2 bases, and the junction held 1 base outside the gene matches. The CDR3 DNA reads TGTGCCAGACTAGCGGGAACCTACGAGCAGTACTTC. It encodes CARLAGTYEQYF.

The V call is TRBV19, the J call TRBJ2-1; tentatively, D is TRBD2 (7 bases). Trimming removed 3 bases from V and 2 bases from J, with 11 bases in between. The CDR3 extends over 15 amino acids. The germline gives CDR1 LNHDA, CDR2 SQIVND (reference sequence). The CDR3 DNA reads TGTGCCAGTAGTATGGCCGGGGGGCCCTACAATGAGCAGTTCTTC. Protein product: CASSMAGGPYNEQFF.

The table lists this clone with a few counts. The genes are TRBV25-1 and TRBJ2-6; maybe TRBD1 (5 bases). CDR1 and CDR2 (germline): MGHDK, SYGVNS. The CDR3 totals 14 residues. V dropped 6 bases and J dropped 9 bases, with 15 bases sitting between them. CDR3 coding DNA: TGTGCCAGCAGCACAGGTCAAACGGGCAACGTCCTGACTTTC. Protein: CASSTGQTGNVLTF.

The rearrangement joins TRBV5-4 to TRBJ1-2; possible D gene TRBD1, 5 bases. The CDR3 extends over 11 amino acids. CDR1 SGHNT and CDR2 YYREEE come from the germline V gene (reference sequence). V lost 4 bases to trimming and J lost 6 bases, with 7 bases between them. The CDR3 sequence: CASSGGDGYTF. Written as DNA, the CDR3 is TGTGCCAGCAGCGGGGGGGATGGCTACACCTTC.

This clone was found a few times. The chain is built from TRBV6-1 and TRBJ1-1; the D is unclear. Trimming took off 4 bases at V and 0 bases at J, with 9 bases between the two ends. CDR1 MNHNS and CDR2 SASEGT come from the germline V gene. The CDR3 extends over 14 amino acids. CDR3 DNA: TGTGCCAGCAGTGTGGTACAGTTGAACACTGAAGCTTTCTTT. Translation gives CASSVVQLNTEAFF.

There are a few counts of this clone. V and J are TRBV11-2 and TRBJ2-5; the D gene is possibly TRBD1 (6 bases). Trimming pared 3 bases from V and 0 bases from J, leaving 11 bases between. The CDR3 is 15 residues long. Germline loops: CDR1 SGHAT, CDR2 FQNNGV. This CDR3 is CASSLGAQYQETQYF. The CDR3 DNA is TGTGCCAGCAGCTTGGGGGCACAGTACCAAGAGACCCAGTACTTC.

This clone is a singleton in its sample. V gene TRBV5-6 combines with J gene TRBJ1-1; the D gene is possibly TRBD1 (6 bases). CDR3 length equals 16 residues. Trimming took 0 bases from V and 3 from J, leaving 15 bases between them. Germline assignment: CDR1 SGHDT and CDR2 YYEEEE. DNA of the CDR3: TGTGCCAGCAGCTTGGAGGGTCGGGACACTTACACTGAAGCTTTCTTT. Protein product: CASSLEGRDTYTEAFF.

The rearrangement links TRBV2 to TRBJ2-2, with D perhaps matching TRBD1 (6 bases). The CDR3 is made up of 15 amino acids. CDR1 is SNHLY, CDR2 FYNNEI, per germline. V was pared by 4 bases and J by 0 bases, with 9 bases between. The CDR3 DNA reads TGTGCCAGCAGTGTGGACAGCCCGAACACCGGGGAGCTGTTTTTT. Translation: CASSVDSPNTGELFF.

The gene calls are TRBV19 and TRBJ1-6; D is perhaps TRBD1 (5 bases). Germline CDR1 reads LNHDA; CDR2 reads SQIVND (reference sequence). Trimming shortened V by 3 bases and J by 4 bases, and 10 bases separated the two germline ends. The CDR3 covers 15 residues. The CDR3 DNA follows: TGTGCCAGTAGTATGTTGACAGCGTATAATTCACCCCTCCACTTT. It yields the protein CASSMLTAYNSPLHF.